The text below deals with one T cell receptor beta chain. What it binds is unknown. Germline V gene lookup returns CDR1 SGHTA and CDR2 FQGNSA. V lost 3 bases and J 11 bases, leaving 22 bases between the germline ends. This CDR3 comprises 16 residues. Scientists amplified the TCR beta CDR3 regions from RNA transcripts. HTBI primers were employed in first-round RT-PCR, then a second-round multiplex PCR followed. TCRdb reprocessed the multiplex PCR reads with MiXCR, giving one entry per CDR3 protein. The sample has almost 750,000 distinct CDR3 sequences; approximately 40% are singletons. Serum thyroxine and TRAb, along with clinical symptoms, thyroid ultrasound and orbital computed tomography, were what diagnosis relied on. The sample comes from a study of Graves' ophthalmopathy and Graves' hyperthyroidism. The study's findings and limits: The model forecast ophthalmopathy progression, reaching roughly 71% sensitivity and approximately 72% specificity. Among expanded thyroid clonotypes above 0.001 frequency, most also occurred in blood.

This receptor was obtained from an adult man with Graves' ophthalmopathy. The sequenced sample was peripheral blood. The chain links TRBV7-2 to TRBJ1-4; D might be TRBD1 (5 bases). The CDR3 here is CASSFHGGGGVFKLFF. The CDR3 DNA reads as TGTGCCAGCAGCTTCCATGGGGGAGGAGGAGTTTTTAAACTGTTTTTT.